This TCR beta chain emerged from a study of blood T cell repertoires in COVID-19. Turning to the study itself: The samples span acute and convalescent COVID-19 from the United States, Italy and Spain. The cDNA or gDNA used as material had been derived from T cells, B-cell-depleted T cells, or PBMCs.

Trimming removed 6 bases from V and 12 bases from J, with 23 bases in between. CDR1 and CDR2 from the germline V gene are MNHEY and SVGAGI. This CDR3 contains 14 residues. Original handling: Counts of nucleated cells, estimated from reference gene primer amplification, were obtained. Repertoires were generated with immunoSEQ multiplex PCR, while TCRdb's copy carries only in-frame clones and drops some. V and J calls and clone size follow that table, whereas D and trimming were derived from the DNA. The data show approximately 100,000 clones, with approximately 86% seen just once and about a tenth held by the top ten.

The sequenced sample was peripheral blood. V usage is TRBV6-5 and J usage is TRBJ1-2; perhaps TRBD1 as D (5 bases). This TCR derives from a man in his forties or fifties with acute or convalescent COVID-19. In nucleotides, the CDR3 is TGTGCCAGCAGAAGCAGGGAGGAAAGATCCCTGAACACCTTC. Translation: CASRSREERSLNTF.